This entry lists 24 T cell receptor beta chains sequenced from one sample in a study of blood T cell repertoires in COVID-19. Assay: immunoSEQ multiplex PCR; the TCRdb copy retains only in-frame clones and omits some. The table includes about 300,000 clones, 70% to 90% detected once. Sequenced: PBMCs or T cells enriched from blood (not recorded which). The receptors originated from a woman aged 25 to 39 who had recovered from COVID-19.

This rearrangement joins TRBV6-5 to TRBJ1-1, with 7 bases lining up with TRBD1. V dropped 5 bases and J dropped 0; count of bases not matched to a gene: 3. The CDR3 spans 14 residues. Germline values: CDR1 MNHEY, CDR2 SVGAGI. CDR3 in amino acids: CASSKTGMNTEAFF. In nucleotides, the CDR3 is TGTGCCAGCAGTAAGACAGGGATGAACACTGAAGCTTTCTTT.

This chain joins TRBV9 and TRBJ2-5; 8 positions agree with TRBD1. V shed 4 bases and J 7 bases; nucleotides not matched to a gene: 15. The CDR3 is 16 amino acids. Germline V CDR1 and CDR2: SGDLS, YYNGEE. CDR3 nucleotides: TGTGCCAGCAGCACAACCGGGACAGGCCCTTCAGGGACCCAGTACTTC. As protein: CASSTTGTGPSGTQYF. Full variable domain (rest looked up from reference TRBV9 and TRBJ2-5): DSGVTQTPKHLITATGQRVTLRCSPRSGDLSVYWYQQSLDQGLQFLIQYYNGEERAKGNILERFSAQQFPDLHSELNLSSLELGDSALYFCASSTTGTGPSGTQYFGPGTRLLVL.

The chain employs TRBV6-6 and TRBJ2-3; TRBD2 is a possible D gene (6 bases). The V gene lost 8 bases and the J gene lost 6 bases, with 24 bases spanning the gap. The CDR3 covers 16 residues. Germline loops: CDR1 MNHNY, CDR2 SVGAGI (reference sequence). The CDR3, as DNA: TGTGCCAGCCGCCGAACTAGCTCCTCTCAAGGGGATACGCAGTATTTT. This codes for CASRRTSSSQGDTQYF.

This clone has a handful of counts. The chain carries TRBV21-1 and TRBJ1-1; TRBD1, the table's D call, was not compared with the DNA. TRBV21-1 is termed a pseudogene. This CDR3 comprises 14 residues. The CDR3 here is CASSKALSGPKAFF. The CDR3 nucleotides read TGTGCCAGCAGCAAAGCGCTATCAGGGCCCAAAGCTTTCTTT.

The chain links TRBV30 to TRBJ1-6; 10 positions match TRBD1. Trimming at V came to 3 bases and at J to 7 bases, leaving 6 bases not matched to a gene. CDR3 length equals 15 residues. Germline values: CDR1 GTSNPN, CDR2 SVGIG (reference sequence). CDR3 DNA: TGTGCCTGGAGCCCGGAGGGACAGGGGAATTCACCCCTCCACTTT. Its translation: CAWSPEGQGNSPLHF.

The chain recombines TRBV5-1 with TRBJ2-5; the D is unclear. V lost 3 bases and J 3 bases, leaving 9 bases between the germline ends. This CDR3 spans 13 amino acids. Germline lookup yields CDR1 SGHRS and CDR2 YFSETQ. The CDR3 DNA sequence: TGCGCCAGCAGCTCCCCTGCGGAAGAGACCCAGTACTTC. It is translated as CASSSPAEETQYF.

V usage is TRBV14 and J usage is TRBJ2-5, with D perhaps matching TRBD2 (5 bases). The germline V gene encodes CDR1 SGHDN and CDR2 FVKESK. V was shortened by 3 bases and J by 1 base, with 12 bases between the two germline ends. This CDR3 is built from 15 residues. The chain's CDR3 is CASSQSGGLQETQYF. The CDR3 coding sequence is TGTGCCAGCAGCCAGTCTGGCGGACTCCAAGAGACCCAGTACTTC.

This chain connects TRBV18 to TRBJ1-1; no clear D gene. V lost 3 bases, J lost 0 bases, and 8 bases lay in between. CDR1 and CDR2 (germline): KGHSH, LQKENI. This CDR3 spans 14 amino acids. This chain's CDR3 is CASSPRVMNTEAFF. The CDR3, as DNA: TGTGCCAGCTCACCTCGAGTTATGAACACTGAAGCTTTCTTT.

The chain links TRBV19 to TRBJ2-1; D might be TRBD2 (6 bases). Germline loops: CDR1 LNHDA, CDR2 SQIVND (reference sequence). The CDR3 runs to 15 residues. V was clipped by 5 bases and J by 0 bases, with 11 bases between them. For the CDR3, the DNA is TGTGCCAGTAGTGTTAAGACTAGCTCCTACAATGAGCAGTTCTTC. It translates to CASSVKTSSYNEQFF.

This clone was detected a few times. The chain combines TRBV18 with TRBJ1-6; D is undetermined. Looked up from germline, CDR1 is KGHSH and CDR2 is LQKENI. The V end was cut by 3 bases, the J end by 3 bases, with 6 bases between. The CDR3 is made up of 14 amino acids. The chain's CDR3 is CASSPPGYNSPLHF. CDR3 coding DNA: TGTGCCAGCTCACCCCCCGGCTATAATTCACCCCTCCACTTT.

This clone was detected a few times. The chain employs TRBV3-1 (or the pseudogene TRBV3-2) and TRBJ2-2, with a weak D call TRBD2 (6 bases). From germline, CDR1 is LGHDT and CDR2 YNNKEL (reference sequence). V shed 4 bases and J shed 3 bases, with 12 bases lying between them. The CDR3 is made up of 15 amino acids. The CDR3 nucleotides read TGTGCCAGCAGCCGTGGCCGCGGGGACACCGGGGAGCTGTTTTTT. This encodes CASSRGRGDTGELFF.

The V and J genes are TRBV9 and TRBJ1-2; 8 bases line up with TRBD1. This CDR3 has 13 amino acids. Trimming at V came to 4 bases and at J to 8 bases, leaving 7 bases not matched to a gene. CDR1 is SGDLS, CDR2 YYNGEE, per germline. Here the CDR3 reads CASSTTGVGGYTF. DNA for the CDR3: TGTGCCAGCAGCACGACAGGGGTGGGAGGCTACACCTTC.

The chain couples TRBV7-9 to TRBJ2-3, with a possible D match to TRBD2 (5 bases). Trimming cost V 1 base and J 0 bases, with 14 bases left between them. CDR1 is SEHNR and CDR2 is FQNEAQ in the germline V gene (reference sequence). This CDR3 spans 17 amino acids. CDR3 region: CASSLVPGSTSTDTQYF. DNA of the CDR3: TGTGCCAGCAGCTTAGTTCCGGGAAGCACTAGCACAGATACGCAGTATTTT.

The chain is built from TRBV28 and TRBJ1-2; D remains unclear. The V gene lost 8 bases and the J gene lost 0 bases, with 10 bases spanning the gap. CDR3 length: 13 amino acids. Germline loops: CDR1 MDHEN, CDR2 SYDVKM. CDR3 DNA: TGTGCCAGCTCTGCCGAGCCTAACTATGGCTACACCTTC. Translation: CASSAEPNYGYTF.

The chain recombines TRBV19 with TRBJ1-5, with a possible D match to TRBD1 (5 bases). The CDR3 sequence is 16 residues long. Between the trimmed V and J ends, which lost 4 bases and 3 bases, there was a span of 16 bases. The germline V gene encodes CDR1 LNHDA and CDR2 SQIVND (reference sequence). CDR3 nucleotide sequence: TGTGCCAGTAGTAGCCGCCGGGGGAACGTCAATCAGCCCCAGCATTTT. This translates into CASSSRRGNVNQPQHF.

The chain has TRBV27 and TRBJ1-2; 7 bases map to TRBD1. This CDR3 spans 15 amino acids. V shed 6 bases and J 2 bases; nucleotides not matched to a gene: 9. Per the germline V gene, CDR1 is MNHEY and CDR2 is SMNVEV (reference sequence). CDR3 nucleotides: TGTGCCAGCAGCCTGACAGGGAACACGAACTATGGCTACACCTTC. This sequence encodes CASSLTGNTNYGYTF.

The V call is TRBV24-1, the J call TRBJ1-2; 7 bases line up with TRBD1. The CDR3 runs to 16 residues. Trimming removed 2 bases from V and 7 bases from J; junction bases left unmatched: 12. Germline CDR1 and CDR2: KGHDR and SFDVKD. CDR3 bases: TGTGCCACCAGTGATTCCACCCAGGAGGGGGCGCGTGGCTACACCTTC. It encodes CATSDSTQEGARGYTF.

As to this clone: It is unclear where the CDR3 begins or ends on the DNA, so no DNA is shown, and the CDR3 is as TCRdb lists it. The V call is TRBV28, the J call TRBJ1-1. CDR1 is MDHEN, CDR2 SYDVKM, per germline. The CDR3 is 12 amino acids in total, end residues counted. CDR3 amino acids: CASSSSFTEAFF.

The J gene is TRBJ1-2, the V gene TRBV25-1; D is undetermined. V was pared by 6 bases and J by 4 bases, with 9 bases between. CDR3 length equals 12 residues. Germline V lookup: CDR1 MGHDK, CDR2 SYGVNS. The CDR3 DNA reads as TGTGCCAGCAGAGACACGGTCTATGGCTACACCTTC. Translated: CASRDTVYGYTF.

The chain couples TRBV7-3 to TRBJ1-2, with TRBD1 matching over 11 bases. This CDR3 is 17 amino acids long. From germline, CDR1 is SGHTA and CDR2 FQGTGA. V dropped 5 bases and J dropped 1; count of bases not matched to a gene: 9. The CDR3 spells CASSPGTGGSLNYGYTF. CDR3 sequence (DNA): TGTGCCAGCAGCCCCGGGACAGGGGGTTCCCTTAACTATGGCTACACCTTC.

This clone has just one count. The chain employs TRBV19 and TRBJ2-3; no clear D. Trimming cost V 3 bases and J 6 bases, with 10 bases left between them. The CDR3 contains 13 residues. Per the germline V gene, CDR1 is LNHDA and CDR2 is SQIVND (reference sequence). CDR3 amino acids: CASSMGDWDTQYF. CDR3 in DNA: TGTGCCAGTAGTATGGGCGATTGGGATACGCAGTATTTT.

A remark on this clone: At one end, the junction sequence differs from germline, possibly due to a read error. This chain connects TRBV7-9 to TRBJ2-7, with D unresolved. Germline V gene lookup returns CDR1 SEHNR and CDR2 FQNEAQ (reference sequence). The CDR3 totals 14 residues. As DNA, the CDR3 is TGTGCCACCACCAACATCGAGTCTTTTGCCTCACCTGTCTTC. Translating it yields CATTNIESFASPVF.

The chain is built from TRBV30 and TRBJ2-7, with D possibly TRBD1 on 6 matching bases. The V end lost 2 bases, the J end lost 3 bases, and 11 bases lay between the germline ends. Germline values: CDR1 GTSNPN, CDR2 SVGIG (reference sequence). This CDR3 region has 13 residues. The CDR3 sequence: CAWSIGQSYEQYF. The CDR3 nucleotides read TGTGCCTGGAGTATTGGACAGAGCTACGAGCAGTACTTC.

The J gene is TRBJ1-2, the V gene TRBV19; no definite D call. Trimming removed 2 bases from V and 3 bases from J, with 16 bases in between. There are 16 residues in the CDR3. Germline V gives CDR1 LNHDA, CDR2 SQIVND (reference sequence). The CDR3 loop is CASSISPPTSYYGYTF. In DNA form, the CDR3 reads TGTGCCAGTAGTATAAGCCCCCCCACTTCGTACTATGGCTACACCTTC.